Below, 22 T cell receptor beta chains from the same sample are listed, as sequenced in a study of cytomegalovirus exposure and HLA in healthy donors. This PCR relied on a set of 60 Vbeta primers and 13 Jbeta primers. TCRdb's copy holds only in-frame clones and misses some; the assay was immunoSEQ multiplex PCR. This sample carries some 150,000 clones, more than 75% of them seen once, and the ten largest clones take about 2.4%. Sequenced: PBMCs. The receptors were sampled from a woman aged 18-29 years in good health and CMV-seronegative.

V and J are TRBV11-2 and TRBJ2-1, with 13 bases lining up with TRBD2. CDR1 is SGHAT and CDR2 is FQNNGV in the germline V gene. The V gene end was trimmed by 5 bases and the J gene end by 7 bases; junction bases not matched to a gene: 8. The CDR3 is 16 amino acids. CDR3: CASSLSTSGGANEQFF. For the CDR3, the DNA is TGTGCCAGCAGCCTATCCACTAGCGGGGGGGCAAATGAGCAGTTCTTC.

The rearrangement links TRBV6-5 to TRBJ1-4; 9 bases are a match to TRBD1. The CDR3 has 15 amino acids. Germline trimming cut 6 bases from V and 12 bases from J; bases unmatched to any gene: 14. The germline gives CDR1 MNHEY, CDR2 SVGAGI. The CDR3 reads CASSPRDRAKGQLFF. In DNA, the CDR3 is TGTGCCAGCAGCCCCAGGGACAGGGCCAAGGGGCAACTGTTTTTT.

The J gene is TRBJ1-5, the V gene TRBV27, with 8 nucleotides matching TRBD1. The CDR3 covers 16 residues. After removal of 7 bases from V and 2 bases from J, the junction contained 10 bases not matched to a gene. The germline V gene has CDR1 MNHEY and CDR2 SMNVEV (reference sequence). In nucleotides, the CDR3 is TGTGCCAGCATGCGCAGGGGGCCCGCGCGCAATCAGCCCCAGCATTTT. This sequence encodes CASMRRGPARNQPQHF.

With respect to this clone: The same CDR3 also results from other DNA sequences found in this sample. The rearrangement uses TRBV5-1 and TRBJ2-1, with 10 bases matching TRBD2. This CDR3 has 15 amino acids. Germline V gene sequence: CDR1 SGHRS, CDR2 YFSETQ. After removal of 0 bases from V and 4 bases from J, the junction contained 1 base not matched to a gene. The CDR3 region is CASSLVAGGYNEQFF. As DNA, the CDR3 is TGCGCCAGCAGCTTGGTAGCGGGAGGTTACAATGAGCAGTTCTTC.

This chain joins TRBV19 and TRBJ2-2; possibly TRBD1 for D (6 bases). In germline, CDR1 is LNHDA, CDR2 SQIVND (reference sequence). The CDR3 consists of 15 residues. Trimming took off 6 bases at V and 6 bases at J, with 17 bases between the two ends. Written as DNA, the CDR3 is TGTGCCAGTAGCCAATCAGGGGCGGGTCCCGGGGAGCTGTTTTTT. Protein product: CASSQSGAGPGELFF.

The chain employs TRBV29-1 and TRBJ2-3, with D maybe TRBD2 (6 bases). Germline assignment: CDR1 SQVTM and CDR2 ANQGSEA. This CDR3 has 14 amino acids. V dropped 4 bases and J dropped 5 bases, with 16 bases sitting between them. The CDR3 nucleotides read TGCAGCGTTGGGAGAGGGACTGTGGGAGATACGCAGTATTTT. Translation: CSVGRGTVGDTQYF.

This clone was picked up one time. The chain joins TRBV21-1 to TRBJ2-7; TRBD1 reflects the table's D call only, with no check against the DNA. TRBV21-1 is flagged as a pseudogene. This CDR3 spans 14 amino acids. The CDR3 DNA is TGTGCCAGCAGAGAGACAGGGACGGGCTACGAGCAGTACTTC. Amino acids: CASRETGTGYEQYF.

The rearrangement joins TRBV28 to TRBJ1-2; D unresolved. V dropped 3 bases and J dropped 4 bases, with 6 bases sitting between them. CDR1 and CDR2 from the germline V gene are MDHEN and SYDVKM. CDR3 length: 12 amino acids. In nucleotides, the CDR3 is TGTGCCAGCAGTTTGGTCGGCTATGGCTACACCTTC. Its protein is CASSLVGYGYTF.

The V call is TRBV6-5, the J call TRBJ1-4, with 8 bases matching TRBD1. J gave up 6 bases and V 6 bases, and 9 bases lay outside the gene matches. The germline V gene encodes CDR1 MNHEY and CDR2 SVGAGI. The CDR3 spans 15 residues. Here the CDR3 reads CASSPPGTGYEKLFF. The CDR3 bases are TGTGCCAGCAGCCCCCCCGGGACAGGCTATGAAAAACTGTTTTTT.

V and J are TRBV4-1 and TRBJ2-5, with 9 bases matching TRBD1. The DNA end favors TRBJ2-7, so the J call may be wrong. Germline V gene sequence: CDR1 MGHRA, CDR2 YSYEKL. This CDR3 has 14 residues. The CDR3 sequence: CASSLETGGYEQYF. The CDR3 region has the DNA TGCGCCAGCAGCCTAGAGACAGGGGGCTACGAGCAGTACTTC.

V is TRBV6-5 and J is TRBJ2-5, with D hard to call. V lost 0 bases and J 7 bases, leaving 15 bases between the germline ends. The CDR3 totals 15 residues. CDR1 MNHEY and CDR2 SVGAGI come from the germline V gene. In DNA, the CDR3 is TGTGCCAGCAGTTACTCGGGTCTCCGGCCGGGGACCCAGTACTTC. The encoded protein is CASSYSGLRPGTQYF.

The chain couples TRBV7-6 to TRBJ1-5; 10 bases are shared with TRBD1. Trimming at V came to 4 bases and at J to 6 bases, leaving 12 bases not matched to a gene. CDR3 size: 17 residues. Germline CDR1 SGHVS, CDR2 FNYEAQ. The CDR3 reads CASSSGPGQGLGQPQHF. CDR3 in DNA: TGTGCCAGCAGCTCTGGTCCGGGACAGGGGTTGGGTCAGCCCCAGCATTTT.

The chain has TRBV5-1 and TRBJ2-5; D perhaps matches TRBD2 (5 bases). Germline V gene data show CDR1 as SGHRS and CDR2 as YFSETQ. This CDR3 comprises 14 residues. The germline V and J ends were trimmed by 0 bases and 5 bases, with 11 bases remaining between them. Here the CDR3 DNA reads TGCGCCAGCAGCTTGGCGGGGTATAGGGAGACCCAGTACTTC. As protein: CASSLAGYRETQYF.

V usage is TRBV2 and J usage is TRBJ2-3; 8 bases are a match to TRBD2. The V gene's germline CDR1 is SNHLY and CDR2 FYNNEI. The CDR3 extends over 17 amino acids. The trim removed 8 bases at V and 1 base at J, leaving 14 bases unmatched. The CDR3 loop is CASRSREGGGRTDTQYF. For the CDR3, the DNA is TGTGCCAGCCGCTCCCGAGAGGGCGGGGGGCGCACAGATACGCAGTATTTT.

The chain employs TRBV5-4 and TRBJ1-1, with 11 bases aligning to TRBD1. The CDR3 sequence is 15 residues long. J gave up 8 bases and V 4 bases, and 10 bases lay outside the gene matches. Germline CDR1 SGHNT, CDR2 YYREEE (reference sequence). The CDR3 loop is CASSLGGTGGSEAFF. CDR3 sequence (DNA): TGTGCCAGCAGCCTAGGTGGGACAGGGGGATCGGAAGCTTTCTTT.

This CDR3 reads CASSYNTGTVGYTF. The CDR3 coding sequence is TGTGCCAGCAGCTACAACACCGGGACAGTCGGCTACACCTTC. V and J are TRBV7-9 and TRBJ1-2, with 7 bases lining up with TRBD1. Germline values: CDR1 SEHNR, CDR2 FQNEAQ (reference sequence). With 4 bases clipped from V and 8 bases from J, the junction kept 10 bases outside the gene matches. The CDR3 is made up of 14 amino acids.

This sequence joins TRBV30 and TRBJ2-7; D gene ambiguous. The CDR3 sequence is 14 residues long. Germline CDR1 is GTSNPN and CDR2 is SVGIG (reference sequence). The V end lost 0 bases, the J end lost 5 bases, and 14 bases lay between the germline ends. The CDR3 protein is CAWSVETEIHEQYF. The DNA for the CDR3 is TGTGCCTGGAGTGTAGAAACAGAGATCCACGAGCAGTACTTC.

The genes are TRBV9 and TRBJ1-3; no firm D call. From germline, CDR1 is SGDLS and CDR2 YYNGEE. V was shortened by 3 bases and J by 0 bases, with 16 bases between the two germline ends. The CDR3 is 17 residues long. The CDR3 nucleotides are TGTGCCAGCAGCGCTGCCTTGGGGAGAAGCTCTGGAAACACCATATATTTT. This gives the protein CASSAALGRSSGNTIYF.

The chain is built from TRBV6-6 and TRBJ1-2; 9 nucleotides align to TRBD1. CDR3 length: 14 residues. Germline CDR1 is MNHNY and CDR2 is SVGAGI (reference sequence). Germline trimming cut 8 bases from V and 0 bases from J; bases unmatched to any gene: 4. CDR3 DNA: TGTGCCAGCGAAAGGACAGGGGCTAACTATGGCTACACCTTC. This encodes CASERTGANYGYTF.

V usage is TRBV4-1 and J usage is TRBJ1-5; D might be TRBD1 (6 bases). Trimming stripped 0 bases from V and 2 bases from J, with 20 bases between. Germline V CDR1 and CDR2: MGHRA, YSYEKL. The CDR3 has 19 amino acids. CDR3 residues: CASSQDGFGGRVGNQPQHF. The CDR3 DNA reads TGCGCCAGCAGCCAAGATGGGTTCGGGGGGCGAGTCGGCAATCAGCCCCAGCATTTT.

The chain combines TRBV11-2 with TRBJ2-3; TRBD2 matches 11 bases. The V gene end was trimmed by 5 bases and the J gene end by 2 bases; junction bases not matched to a gene: 3. The CDR3 length is 15 residues. Germline loops: CDR1 SGHAT, CDR2 FQNNGV. The CDR3 DNA sequence: TGTGCCAGCAGCGGACTAGCGGGTTACACAGATACGCAGTATTTT. This gives the protein CASSGLAGYTDTQYF.

The chain couples TRBV4-1 to TRBJ1-2; 7 bases are shared with TRBD1. The CDR3 totals 18 residues. V lost 1 base and J lost 2; bases outside the gene matches: 13. Germline lookup yields CDR1 MGHRA and CDR2 YSYEKL. The CDR3 loop is CASSQVLVRTGDNYGYTF. The CDR3 DNA is TGCGCCAGCAGCCAAGTGTTGGTTCGGACAGGTGACAACTATGGCTACACCTTC.